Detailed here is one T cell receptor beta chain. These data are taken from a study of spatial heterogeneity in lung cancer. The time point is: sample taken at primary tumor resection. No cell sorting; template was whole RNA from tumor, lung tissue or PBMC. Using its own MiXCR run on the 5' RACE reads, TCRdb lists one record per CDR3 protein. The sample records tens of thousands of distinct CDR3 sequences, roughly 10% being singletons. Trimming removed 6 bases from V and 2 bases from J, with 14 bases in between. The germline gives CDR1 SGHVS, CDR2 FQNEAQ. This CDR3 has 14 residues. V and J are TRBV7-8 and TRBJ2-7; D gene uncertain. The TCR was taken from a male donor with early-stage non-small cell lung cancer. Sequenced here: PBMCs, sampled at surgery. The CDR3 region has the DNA TGTGCCAGCAGACTTAGGCTGGACGCCTACGAGCAGTACTTC. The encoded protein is CASRLRLDAYEQYF.